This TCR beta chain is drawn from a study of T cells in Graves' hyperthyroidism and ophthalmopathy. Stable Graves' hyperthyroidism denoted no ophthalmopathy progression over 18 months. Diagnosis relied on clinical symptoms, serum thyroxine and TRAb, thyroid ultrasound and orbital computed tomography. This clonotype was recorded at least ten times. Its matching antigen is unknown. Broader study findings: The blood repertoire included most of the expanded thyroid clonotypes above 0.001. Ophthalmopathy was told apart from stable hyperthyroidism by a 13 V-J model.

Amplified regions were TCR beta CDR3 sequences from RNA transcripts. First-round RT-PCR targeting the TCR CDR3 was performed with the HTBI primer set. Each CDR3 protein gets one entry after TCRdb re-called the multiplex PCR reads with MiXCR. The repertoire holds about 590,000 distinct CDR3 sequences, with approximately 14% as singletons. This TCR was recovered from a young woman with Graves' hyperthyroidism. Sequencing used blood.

The CDR3, as DNA: TGTGCCAGCAGCTTACAGGGGGACACCGGGGAGCTGTTTTTT. This codes for CASSLQGDTGELFF. This rearrangement joins TRBV7-3 to TRBJ2-2; 7 nucleotides line up with TRBD1. The germline gives CDR1 SGHTA, CDR2 FQGTGA. J gave up 3 bases and V 2 bases, and 0 bases lay outside the gene matches. The CDR3 sequence is 14 residues long. The variable domain in full, with the rest retrieved from reference TRBV7-3 and TRBJ2-2, is GAGVSQTPSNKVTEKGKYVELRCDPISGHTALYWYRQSLGQGPEFLIYFQGTGAADDSGLPNDRFFAVRPEGSVSTLKIQRTERGDSAVYLCASSLQGDTGELFFGEGSRLTVL.